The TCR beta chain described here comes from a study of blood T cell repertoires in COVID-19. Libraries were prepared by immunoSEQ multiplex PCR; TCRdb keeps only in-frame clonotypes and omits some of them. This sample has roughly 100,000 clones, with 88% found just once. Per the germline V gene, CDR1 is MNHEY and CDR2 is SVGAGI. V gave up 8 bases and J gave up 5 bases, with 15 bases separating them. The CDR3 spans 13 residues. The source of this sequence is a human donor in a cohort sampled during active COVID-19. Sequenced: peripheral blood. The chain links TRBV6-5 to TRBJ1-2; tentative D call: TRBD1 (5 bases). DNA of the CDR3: TGTGCCAGCGGTTTCGGAGGGGTTTATGGCTACACCTTC. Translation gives CASGFGGVYGYTF.